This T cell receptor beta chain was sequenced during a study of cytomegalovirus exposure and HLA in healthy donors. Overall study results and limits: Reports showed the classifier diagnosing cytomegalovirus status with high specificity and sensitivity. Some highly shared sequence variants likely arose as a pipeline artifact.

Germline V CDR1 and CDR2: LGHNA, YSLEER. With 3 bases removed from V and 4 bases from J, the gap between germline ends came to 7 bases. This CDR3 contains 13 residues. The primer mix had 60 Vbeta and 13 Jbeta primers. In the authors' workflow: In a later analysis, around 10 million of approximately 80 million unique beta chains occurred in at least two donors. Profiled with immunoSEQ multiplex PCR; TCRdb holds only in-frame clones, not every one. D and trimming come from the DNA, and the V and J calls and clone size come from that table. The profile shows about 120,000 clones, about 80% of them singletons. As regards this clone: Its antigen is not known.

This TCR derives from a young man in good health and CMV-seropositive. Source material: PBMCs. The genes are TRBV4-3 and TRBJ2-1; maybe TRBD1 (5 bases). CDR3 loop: CASSQRQYNEQFF. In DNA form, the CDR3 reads TGCGCCAGCAGCCAGCGACAGTACAATGAGCAGTTCTTC.